A selection of T cell receptor beta chains follows, all from one sample in a study of graft-versus-host responses after intestinal transplantation. Repertoires were generated with immunoSEQ multiplex PCR, while TCRdb's copy carries only in-frame clones and drops some. The data show tens of thousands of clones, 90% seen once. Their antigens remain unidentified. Sequencing used unstimulated CD8+ T cells sorted from spleen or lymph node cells, obtained before intestinal transplant. Source of these receptors: a human donor who received an intestinal transplant. Both conserved end residues are part of each CDR3. The D gene is left open where the match is weak. A row's size may be missing; if present it is once, few, many or a size class.

J: TRBJ1-1; size: few; V: TRBV6-5; D: .; CDR3: CASSRQGNTEAFF; DNA: TGTGCCAGCAGCCGCCAGGGTAACACTGAAGCTTTCTTT
J: TRBJ2-6; size: .; V: TRBV5-1; D: TRBD1; CDR3: CASSLIPHRGRAGANVLTF; DNA: TGCGCCAGCAGCTTGATCCCCCACAGGGGGCGCGCCGGGGCCAACGTCCTGACTTTC
J: TRBJ1-5; size: .; V: TRBV15; D: TRBD1; CDR3: CATSGGAGGGQPQHF; DNA: TGTGCCACCAGCGGTGGGGCAGGGGGCGGACAGCCCCAGCATTTT
J: TRBJ2-7; size: .; V: TRBV9; D: .; CDR3: CASSVALGGEQYF; DNA: TGTGCCAGCAGCGTAGCGTTGGGGGGCGAGCAGTACTTC
J: TRBJ1-1; size: few; V: TRBV7-9; D: .; CDR3: CASREGFTEAFF; DNA: TGTGCCAGCCGGGAGGGGTTCACTGAAGCTTTCTTT
J: TRBJ2-5; size: .; V: TRBV9; D: TRBD2; CDR3: CASSVGLAGKETQYF; DNA: TGTGCCAGCAGCGTCGGACTAGCGGGGAAAGAGACCCAGTACTTC
J: TRBJ2-1; size: few; V: TRBV10-2; D: TRBD2; CDR3: CASIGASGGREQFF; DNA: TGCGCCAGCATCGGGGCTAGCGGGGGCCGGGAGCAGTTCTTC
J: TRBJ2-1; size: once; V: TRBV11-2; D: TRBD2; CDR3: CASSLRGAGGLYNEQFF; DNA: TGTGCCAGCAGCCTCCGGGGAGCGGGGGGGCTTTACAATGAGCAGTTCTTC
J: TRBJ2-7; size: .; V: TRBV7-3; D: TRBD1; CDR3: CASSLRAGGFYEQYF; DNA: TGTGCCAGCAGCTTACGGGCAGGGGGATTCTACGAGCAGTACTTC
J: TRBJ2-3; size: .; V: TRBV7-2; D: TRBD2; CDR3: CASSLSGGPGTQYF; DNA: TGTGCCAGCAGCTTGAGCGGGGGGCCGGGCACGCAGTATTTT
J: TRBJ1-1; size: .; V: TRBV13; D: TRBD1; CDR3: CASSPITGTGLIREAFF; DNA: TGTGCCAGCAGCCCAATAACCGGGACAGGGTTAATTAGGGAAGCTTTCTTT
J: TRBJ2-5; size: .; V: TRBV27; D: .; CDR3: CASSLYQGSETQYF; DNA: TGTGCCAGCAGTTTATATCAGGGATCAGAGACCCAGTACTTC
J: TRBJ1-2; size: .; V: TRBV6-5; D: TRBD1; CDR3: CASRDRLDGYTF; DNA: TGTGCCAGCCGGGACAGACTAGATGGCTACACCTTC
J: TRBJ2-1; size: .; V: TRBV27; D: TRBD2; CDR3: CASSRGLAGSSSYNEQFF; DNA: TGTGCCAGCAGCCGCGGACTAGCGGGGTCAAGCTCCTACAATGAGCAGTTCTTC
J: TRBJ1-1; size: .; V: TRBV5-5; D: .; CDR3: CASSKHSTEAFF; DNA: TGTGCCAGCAGTAAGCACAGCACTGAAGCTTTCTTT
J: TRBJ2-7; size: .; V: TRBV27; D: TRBD2; CDR3: CASSSPGGGAYEQYF; DNA: TGTGCCAGCAGTTCCCCGGGAGGGGGGGCCTACGAGCAGTACTTC
J: TRBJ2-1; size: .; V: TRBV7-3; D: .; CDR3: CASSLLAGTYNEQFF; DNA: TGTGCCAGCAGCTTATTGGCGGGGACCTACAATGAGCAGTTCTTC
J: TRBJ1-1; size: .; V: TRBV2; D: .; CDR3: CASLRGDREDTEAFF; DNA: TGTGCCAGCCTGCGGGGGGATCGAGAGGACACTGAAGCTTTCTTT
J: TRBJ1-1; size: .; V: TRBV5-5; D: TRBD1; CDR3: CASSRPGQGGTEAFF; DNA: TGTGCCAGCAGCCGGCCGGGACAGGGTGGCACTGAAGCTTTCTTT
J: TRBJ2-7; size: .; V: TRBV27; D: .; CDR3: CASSSPGVNDEQYF; DNA: TGTGCCAGCAGTTCCCCAGGGGTTAACGACGAGCAGTACTTC
J: TRBJ2-2; size: once; V: TRBV27; D: TRBD1; CDR3: CASHETGSTGELFF; DNA: TGTGCCAGTCACGAGACAGGGAGCACCGGGGAGCTGTTTTTT
J: TRBJ1-1; size: .; V: TRBV15; D: TRBD1; CDR3: CATSRPFGTGGPGAFF; DNA: TGTGCCACCAGCAGACCCTTCGGGACAGGGGGCCCGGGAGCTTTCTTT
J: TRBJ1-5; size: .; V: TRBV6-1; D: .; CDR3: CASLEESNQPQHF; DNA: TGTGCCAGCTTGGAGGAGAGCAATCAGCCCCAGCATTTT
J: TRBJ1-3; size: .; V: TRBV2; D: TRBD1; CDR3: CASSELAGGTGSGNTIYF; DNA: TGTGCCAGCAGTGAATTGGCGGGTGGGACAGGGTCTGGAAACACCATATATTTT
J: TRBJ1-3; size: .; V: TRBV5-6; D: .; CDR3: CASSDGSGDGNTIYF; DNA: TGTGCCAGCAGCGATGGGTCAGGGGACGGAAACACCATATATTTT
J: TRBJ2-2; size: .; V: TRBV19; D: .; CDR3: CASSTWGAGGELFF; DNA: TGTGCCAGTAGTACCTGGGGCGCGGGGGGGGAGCTGTTTTTT
J: TRBJ1-6; size: once; V: TRBV5-1; D: .; CDR3: CASSIPDIPGTPLHF; DNA: TGCGCCAGCAGCATACCCGACATTCCGGGGACACCCCTCCACTTT
J: TRBJ2-7; size: .; V: TRBV5-1; D: .; CDR3: CASSLVGGPYEQYF; DNA: TGCGCCAGCAGCTTGGTAGGGGGACCCTACGAGCAGTACTTC
J: TRBJ1-2; size: few; V: TRBV4-1; D: TRBD1; CDR3: CASSQDDGGTGVYGYTF; DNA: TGCGCCAGCAGCCAAGACGACGGGGGGACAGGAGTCTATGGCTACACCTTC
J: TRBJ1-1; size: .; V: TRBV6-5; D: .; CDR3: CASSPNAGGGTEAFF; DNA: TGTGCCAGCAGCCCTAATGCTGGCGGGGGTACTGAAGCTTTCTTT
J: TRBJ2-5; size: .; V: TRBV14; D: TRBD1; CDR3: CASSLRQGSYQETQYF; DNA: TGTGCCAGCAGCCTACGACAGGGCTCGTACCAAGAGACCCAGTACTTC
J: TRBJ2-2; size: .; V: TRBV4-1; D: TRBD2; CDR3: CASSQAASGGSAGELFF; DNA: TGCGCCAGCAGCCAAGCGGCTAGCGGGGGGAGTGCCGGGGAGCTGTTTTTT
J: TRBJ2-3; size: .; V: TRBV9; D: .; CDR3: CASSAAGGDTDTQYF; DNA: TGTGCCAGCAGCGCCGCCGGCGGGGACACAGATACGCAGTATTTT
J: TRBJ1-5; size: once; V: TRBV7-9; D: .; CDR3: CASSFGHSNQPQHF; DNA: TGTGCCAGCAGCTTTGGACATAGCAATCAGCCCCAGCATTTT
J: TRBJ2-7; size: once; V: TRBV13; D: TRBD1; CDR3: CASSPGTGAAGPTYEQYF; DNA: TGTGCCAGCAGCCCAGGGACAGGGGCCGCAGGCCCAACCTACGAGCAGTACTTC
J: TRBJ1-1; size: .; V: TRBV13; D: .; CDR3: CASSWDSAEAFF; DNA: TGTGCCAGCAGCTGGGACTCGGCTGAAGCTTTCTTT
J: TRBJ2-1; size: .; V: TRBV29-1; D: .; CDR3: CSVGSGSYNEQFF; DNA: TGCAGCGTTGGCTCAGGCTCCTACAATGAGCAGTTCTTC
J: TRBJ2-5; size: .; V: TRBV6-6; D: TRBD1; CDR3: CASSFLPTGWEETQYF; DNA: TGTGCCAGCAGTTTCTTGCCGACAGGGTGGGAAGAGACCCAGTACTTC
J: TRBJ1-5; size: .; V: TRBV15; D: .; CDR3: CATSGNVGGGQPQHF; DNA: TGTGCCACCAGCGGAAATGTGGGGGGTGGACAGCCCCAGCATTTT
J: TRBJ1-2; size: .; V: TRBV10-2; D: TRBD1; CDR3: CASSEGQGFGYTF; DNA: TGCGCCAGCAGTGAGGGACAGGGGTTTGGCTACACCTTC
J: TRBJ1-2; size: .; V: TRBV11-2; D: TRBD1; CDR3: CATQLPRTGLTDYGYTF; DNA: TGTGCCACTCAACTCCCCCGGACAGGCCTCACCGACTATGGCTACACCTTC
J: TRBJ1-4; size: .; V: TRBV4-1; D: TRBD1; CDR3: CAGSDRANEKLFF; DNA: TGCGCCGGTTCGGACAGGGCGAATGAAAAACTGTTTTTT
J: TRBJ2-5; size: .; V: TRBV2; D: .; CDR3: CASSGGDRQRTQYF; DNA: TGTGCCAGCAGTGGGGGGGACCGACAGCGGACCCAGTACTTC
J: TRBJ1-2; size: .; V: TRBV27; D: .; CDR3: CASMGEQGAFYGYTF; DNA: TGTGCCAGCATGGGGGAACAGGGAGCGTTTTATGGCTACACCTTC
J: TRBJ1-4; size: once; V: TRBV21-1; D: .; CDR3: CASSKAYGLFF; DNA: TGTGCCAGCAGCAAAGCGTACGGTTTGTTTTTT
J: TRBJ2-3; size: .; V: TRBV13; D: .; CDR3: CASSPKSGEGTDTQYF; DNA: TGTGCCAGCAGCCCCAAATCAGGGGAAGGCACAGATACGCAGTATTTT
J: TRBJ1-2; size: once; V: TRBV9; D: .; CDR3: CASKGPGGGYTF; DNA: TGTGCCAGCAAGGGTCCGGGGGGCGGCTACACCTTC
J: TRBJ2-2; size: .; V: TRBV9; D: TRBD2; CDR3: CASSVSTSGGLSNTGELFF; DNA: TGTGCCAGCAGCGTATCCACTAGCGGGGGGTTGAGTAACACCGGGGAGCTGTTTTTT
J: TRBJ1-2; size: .; V: TRBV5-4; D: TRBD1; CDR3: CASSQEGARGYTF; DNA: TGTGCCAGCAGCCAAGAGGGGGCGCGGGGCTACACCTTC
J: TRBJ2-7; size: .; V: TRBV6-1; D: TRBD1; CDR3: CASNTGVNEQYF; DNA: TGTGCCAGTAATACAGGGGTGAACGAGCAGTACTTC
J: TRBJ1-2; size: .; V: TRBV29-1; D: .; CDR3: CSVVMGGVHYGYTF; DNA: TGCAGCGTTGTGATGGGGGGGGTACACTATGGCTACACCTTC
J: TRBJ1-1; size: .; V: TRBV6-1; D: .; CDR3: CASTTRDHTEAFF; DNA: TGTGCCAGCACCACTCGGGATCACACTGAAGCTTTCTTT
J: TRBJ1-1; size: .; V: TRBV7-6; D: TRBD1; CDR3: CASSSRTGEEAFF; DNA: TGTGCCAGCAGCTCACGGACAGGGGAAGAAGCTTTCTTT
J: TRBJ1-2; size: .; V: TRBV11-1; D: .; CDR3: CASSFGGAHGYTF; DNA: TGTGCCAGCAGCTTCGGAGGGGCCCATGGCTACACCTTC
J: TRBJ2-7; size: .; V: TRBV27; D: .; CDR3: CASSLTLAGEQYF; DNA: TGTGCCAGCAGTTTAACCTTGGCAGGTGAGCAGTACTTC
J: TRBJ1-4; size: .; V: TRBV13; D: .; CDR3: CASAQGNRAPEKLFF; DNA: TGTGCCAGCGCCCAAGGAAACAGGGCTCCTGAAAAACTGTTTTTT
J: TRBJ1-4; size: .; V: TRBV15; D: TRBD1; CDR3: CATSRGPGQGINELFF; DNA: TGTGCCACCAGCAGAGGACCGGGACAGGGGATTAATGAGCTGTTTTTT
J: TRBJ1-1; size: .; V: TRBV15; D: .; CDR3: CATSRGTGGSTEAFF; DNA: TGTGCCACCAGCAGGGGGACGGGCGGGAGCACTGAAGCTTTCTTT
J: TRBJ2-3; size: .; V: TRBV5-6; D: .; CDR3: CASSFIRDTQYF; DNA: TGTGCCAGCAGCTTTATCAGGGATACGCAGTATTTT